This T cell receptor (beta chain) was identified in a study of T-cell reconstitution after alpha-beta-depleted transplantation in children. Findings and limits, study-wide: T-cell counts and diversity were attributed mostly to newly produced T cells one year after transplant.

TCRbeta library preparation incorporated unique molecular identifiers. Using its own MiXCR run on the PCR reads, TCRdb lists one record per CDR3 protein. The repertoire includes hundreds of thousands of distinct CDR3 sequences, 10% to 15% of them detected once, and about 2% sits in the top ten. To note about this clonotype: Its specificity is unknown.

CDR3 size: 14 residues. Germline-derived CDR1 and CDR2 are GTSNPN and SVGIG (reference sequence). The germline V and J ends were trimmed by 4 bases and 0 bases, with 13 bases remaining between them. The source of this sequence is a male patient younger than 18 who had a stem cell transplant for acute myeloid leukemia, so the T cells may come from the graft donor. V gene TRBV30 combines with J gene TRBJ2-7; the D call may be TRBD1 or TRBD2 (5 bases each). The sample here was PBMCs, mostly from graft donor cells, taken 360 days after TCRalphabeta/CD19-depleted stem cell transplant. Here the CDR3 DNA reads TGTGCCTGGACATTTGGGGGAAGCTCCTACGAGCAGTACTTC. Translated: CAWTFGGSSYEQYF. The full variable domain, with the rest looked up from reference TRBV30 and TRBJ2-7, is SQTIHQWPATLVQPVGSPLSLECTVEGTSNPNLYWYRQAAGRGLQLLFYSVGIGQISSEVPQNLSASRPQDRQFILSSKKLLLSDSGFYLCAWTFGGSSYEQYFGPGTRLTVT.